This T cell receptor (beta chain) was captured by sequencing in a study of identical twins. The J segment lost 3 bases and the V segment lost 6 bases, leaving 5 bases of the junction unmatched. Germline V gives CDR1 SNHLY, CDR2 FYNNEI. This CDR3 is built from 14 residues. Points on this clonotype: The antigen is unknown.

Study-wide results and caveats: The conclusions drew on cross-sectional statistical analysis instead of tracking the same donors. Cord blood beta clonotypes that were abundant carried fewer insertions, and memory repertoires showed no such trend.

One entry per CDR3 protein, called by TCRdb with MiXCR from the 5' RACE reads. The data show roughly 1.6 million distinct CDR3 sequences, under 35% seen once. The chain uses TRBV2 and TRBJ1-5; 7 bases match TRBD1. The sample was cord blood. This clonotype was sampled from a newborn girl in good health. In DNA, the CDR3 is TGTGCCAGCAGACAGACAGGGTTCAATCAGCCCCAGCATTTT. Its translation: CASRQTGFNQPQHF.